What follows are 14 T cell receptor beta chains derived from one specimen sequenced in a study of shared clonotypes between healthy human individuals. Data came from immunoSEQ multiplex PCR; TCRdb stores just in-frame clones and leaves some out. The sample consists of some 2,000,000 clones, roughly 96% of them appearing once. Sequenced material: naive CD4+ T cells sorted from blood. Subset defined: CD45RA+ positively selected. The receptor set was obtained from a man younger than 35 in good health.

J is TRBJ2-7 and V is TRBV29-1; 9 nucleotides line up with TRBD1. Germline CDR1 and CDR2: SQVTM and ANQGSEA. The CDR3 runs 13 residues. V dropped 1 base and J dropped 6; count of bases not matched to a gene: 4. The CDR3 protein is CSVEGTGASEQYF. For the CDR3, the DNA is TGCAGCGTTGAAGGGACAGGGGCAAGCGAGCAGTACTTC.

The chain couples TRBV7-9 to TRBJ2-5; weak D call: TRBD1 (5 bases). Trimming took off 5 bases at V and 2 bases at J, with 24 bases between the two ends. This CDR3 spans 18 amino acids. The germline gives CDR1 SEHNR, CDR2 FQNEAQ (reference sequence). DNA of the CDR3: TGTGCCAGCAGCCCAAGGGCAGGGCCGGCTCTTATGCAAGAGACCCAGTACTTC. Translation gives CASSPRAGPALMQETQYF.

This chain joins TRBV4-2 and TRBJ1-5; the D is unclear. Trimming stripped 2 bases from V and 1 base from J, with 9 bases between. The CDR3 has 15 residues. Germline assignment: CDR1 LGHNA and CDR2 YNFKEQ. This chain's CDR3 is CASSQSGGSNQPQHF. The DNA for the CDR3 is TGTGCCAGCAGCCAATCGGGAGGGAGCAATCAGCCCCAGCATTTT.

In this sample, this clone turned up once. V and J are TRBV2 and TRBJ1-3; D gene uncertain. V dropped 4 bases and J dropped 0 bases, with 7 bases sitting between them. The CDR3 runs 14 residues. Germline-derived CDR1 and CDR2 are SNHLY and FYNNEI. The CDR3 DNA reads TGTGCCAGCAGTGGACTCAACTCTGGAAACACCATATATTTT. Amino acids: CASSGLNSGNTIYF. Full variable domain (rest looked up from reference TRBV2 and TRBJ1-3): EPEVTQTPSHQVTQMGQEVILRCVPISNHLYFYWYRQILGQKVEFLVSFYNNEISEKSEIFDDQFSVERPDGSNFTLKIRSTKLEDSAMYFCASSGLNSGNTIYFGEGSWLTVV.

The chain couples TRBV2 to TRBJ2-7; D not resolved. Trimming stripped 7 bases from V and 0 bases from J, with 13 bases between. CDR3 length equals 14 residues. Germline-derived CDR1 and CDR2 are SNHLY and FYNNEI. The CDR3 region is CASKPNRNSYEQYF. CDR3 nucleotides: TGTGCCAGCAAACCCAACCGTAACTCCTACGAGCAGTACTTC. Combining the CDR3 with reference TRBV2 and TRBJ2-7 gives the whole variable domain EPEVTQTPSHQVTQMGQEVILRCVPISNHLYFYWYRQILGQKVEFLVSFYNNEISEKSEIFDDQFSVERPDGSNFTLKIRSTKLEDSAMYFCASKPNRNSYEQYFGPGTRLTVT.

This rearrangement joins TRBV7-8 to TRBJ2-7; D uncertain. The CDR3 sequence is 15 residues long. The germline V gene has CDR1 SGHVS and CDR2 FQNEAQ. Trimming pared 5 bases from V and 0 bases from J, leaving 14 bases between. The CDR3 sequence: CASSKEGSFSYEQYF. The CDR3 DNA reads as TGTGCCAGCAGCAAAGAAGGTTCCTTCTCCTACGAGCAGTACTTC.

The count of this clone is one. This chain uses TRBV5-6 with TRBJ2-3; possible D gene TRBD1, 5 bases. The CDR3 is 14 residues long. CDR1 SGHDT and CDR2 YYEEEE come from the germline V gene. The V gene lost 6 bases and the J gene lost 3 bases, with 14 bases spanning the gap. The DNA for the CDR3 is TGTGCCAGCACCTTAGACAGAAGGACAGATACGCAGTATTTT. Its translation: CASTLDRRTDTQYF.

The chain recombines TRBV5-3 with TRBJ2-6; 8 nucleotides line up with TRBD1. TRBV5-3 is annotated as an ORF whose role is uncertain. CDR3 length: 16 amino acids. V gave up 4 bases and J gave up 5 bases; unmatched junction bases: 8. The CDR3 region has the DNA TGTGCCAGAAGCCAAAACGGACAGGGCAGGGCCAACGTCCTGACTTTC. Translating it yields CARSQNGQGRANVLTF.

About this clone itself: Other DNA variants within this sample encode the same CDR3. The chain has TRBV18 and TRBJ2-7; a possible D gene is TRBD2 (5 bases). This CDR3 region has 13 residues. In germline, CDR1 is KGHSH, CDR2 LQKENI. Trimming took 3 bases from V and 3 from J, leaving 9 bases between them. The CDR3 nucleotides read TGTGCCAGCTCACCGACGAGCGGCTACGAGCAGTACTTC. Translated: CASSPTSGYEQYF. Full variable domain (missing parts from reference TRBV18 and TRBJ2-7): NAGVMQNPRHLVRRRGQEARLRCSPMKGHSHVYWYRQLPEEGLKFMVYLQKENIIDESGMPKERFSAEFPKEGPSILRIQQVVRGDSAAYFCASSPTSGYEQYFGPGTRLTVT.

About this clone itself: This sample includes further DNA sequences coding for the same CDR3. This chain links TRBV6-5 with TRBJ2-5, with D perhaps assigned TRBD1 or TRBD2 (5 bases each). CDR1 is MNHEY and CDR2 is SVGAGI in the germline V gene. This CDR3 spans 14 amino acids. Trimming pared 0 bases from V and 5 bases from J, leaving 10 bases between. This chain's CDR3 is CASSYSTGRETQYF. The CDR3 bases are TGTGCCAGCAGTTACTCGACGGGACGCGAGACCCAGTACTTC.

V usage is TRBV2 and J usage is TRBJ2-7, with TRBD1 matching 9 bases. Trimming cost V 9 bases and J 2 bases; bases outside gene matches: 2. The CDR3 loop spans 12 amino acids. The germline V gene has CDR1 SNHLY and CDR2 FYNNEI. DNA of the CDR3: TGTGCCAGTACAGGGGGCCCCTACGAGCAGTACTTC. Amino acid sequence: CASTGGPYEQYF.

CDR3 in amino acids: CASSLYREGSEAFF. CDR3 in DNA: TGTGCCAGCTCACTCTATAGGGAAGGCTCTGAAGCTTTCTTT. The chain employs TRBV18 and TRBJ1-1; no definite D call. The CDR3 spans 14 residues. The germline V gene has CDR1 KGHSH and CDR2 LQKENI. Trimming took 4 bases from V and 6 from J, leaving 15 bases between them.

The rearrangement uses TRBV10-3 and TRBJ2-7; 7 positions agree with TRBD1. V gave up 0 bases and J gave up 0 bases; unmatched junction bases: 14. This CDR3 has 19 amino acids. The germline V gene encodes CDR1 ENHRY and CDR2 SYGVKD. The chain's CDR3 is CAISESKVQGSRSSYEQYF. The CDR3 coding sequence is TGTGCCATCAGTGAGTCGAAGGTACAGGGGTCCCGAAGCTCCTACGAGCAGTACTTC.

The chain combines TRBV6-6 with TRBJ1-5, with 12 bases fitting TRBD1. J was trimmed by 15 bases and V by 7 bases; bases with no gene match: 13. The V gene's germline CDR1 is MNHNY and CDR2 SVGAGI (reference sequence). This CDR3 has 14 residues. Here the CDR3 DNA reads TGTGCCAGCACCTCCACCGGGACAGGGGGCGTTGGGCATTTT. It translates to CASTSTGTGGVGHF.